These 28 T cell receptor beta chains were all obtained from the same sample, sequenced in a study of T cells in Graves' hyperthyroidism and ophthalmopathy (dated by TCRdb to between 2017 and 2020). The method was multiplex PCR. The sequencer was an Illumina HiSeq 2000. The TCR beta CDR3 regions were amplified from RNA transcripts. For the first round of RT-PCR on the TCR CDR3, the HTBI primer set was used together with the Qiagen OneStep RT-PCR kit. TCRdb reran the public reads through fastp at Q25 and MiXCR, keeping productive beta chains. Rows with one shared CDR3 protein collapse into an entry with the most common genes and DNA. Counted in this sample were fewer than 450,000 distinct CDR3 sequences; 17% of them appeared once. The ten largest clones represent around a third of the sample. Material for sequencing was blood. The receptor source for this set is a woman aged 25 to 39 with Graves' hyperthyroidism that later progressed to Graves' ophthalmopathy.

In this sample, this clonotype turned up many times. This chain uses TRBV11-2 with TRBJ2-3; 8 bases map to TRBD2. The germline gives CDR1 SGHAT, CDR2 FQNNGV. The CDR3 has 15 residues. V shed 4 bases and J 4 bases; nucleotides not matched to a gene: 7. The CDR3: CASSSKRESSDTQYF. The CDR3, as DNA: TGTGCCAGCAGCTCCAAGCGGGAGTCGTCAGATACGCAGTATTTT. Complete variable domain (other parts from reference TRBV11-2 and TRBJ2-3): EAGVAQSPRYKIIEKRQSVAFWCNPISGHATLYWYQQILGQGPKLLIQFQNNGVVDDSQLPKDRFSAERLKGVDSTLKIQPAKLEDSAVYLCASSSKRESSDTQYFGPGTRLTVL.

The chain recombines TRBV4-2 with TRBJ2-1, with D perhaps TRBD2 (6 bases). The V gene's germline CDR1 is LGHNA and CDR2 YNFKEQ. Trimming took 3 bases from V and 4 from J, leaving 16 bases between them. CDR3 length: 16 amino acids. In DNA, the CDR3 is TGTGCCAGCAGCCAGGGGCTACTAGCTTCGTACAATGAGCAGTTCTTC. This encodes CASSQGLLASYNEQFF.

The sample holds many counts of this clonotype. The V and J genes are TRBV7-9 and TRBJ2-2; possible D gene TRBD2, 6 bases. Trimming cost V 4 bases and J 2 bases, with 26 bases left between them. CDR1 is SEHNR and CDR2 is FQNEAQ in the germline V gene (reference sequence). There are 20 residues in the CDR3. CDR3 sequence reads: CASSSTSSGQVLGNTGELFF. CDR3 coding DNA: TGTGCCAGCAGCTCAACGAGTAGCGGCCAGGTCTTGGGAAACACCGGGGAGCTGTTTTTT.

This clonotype was seen ten or more times. The chain combines TRBV28 with TRBJ2-4, with D perhaps given as TRBD1 or TRBD2 (5 bases each). Germline V gives CDR1 MDHEN, CDR2 SYDVKM. This CDR3 has 14 amino acids. V dropped 6 bases and J dropped 9 bases, with 18 bases sitting between them. The CDR3 is CASSSQQGEGIQYF. The CDR3 region has the DNA TGTGCCAGCAGCTCCCAGCAGGGAGAAGGCATTCAGTACTTC.

V usage is TRBV15 and J usage is TRBJ1-5; D is unclear. This CDR3 is built from 14 residues. Per the germline V gene, CDR1 is LNHNV and CDR2 is YYDKDF (reference sequence). The germline V and J ends were trimmed by 9 bases and 2 bases, with 14 bases remaining between them. The CDR3 protein is CATAAVQGNQPQHF. The CDR3 nucleotides read TGTGCCACAGCCGCGGTTCAGGGCAATCAGCCCCAGCATTTT. Together with reference TRBV15 and TRBJ1-5, the CDR3 gives the full variable domain: DAMVIQNPRYQVTQFGKPVTLSCSQTLNHNVMYWYQQKSSQAPKLLFHYYDKDFNNEADTPDNFQSRRPNTSFCFLDIRSPGLGDTAMYLCATAAVQGNQPQHFGDGTRLSIL.

The V call is TRBV28, the J call TRBJ2-7; D unclear. Germline V gene lookup returns CDR1 MDHEN and CDR2 SYDVKM. This CDR3 comprises 12 residues. Trimming pared 11 bases from V and 6 bases from J, leaving 17 bases between. The chain's CDR3 is CAASMAPREQYF. CDR3 bases: TGTGCCGCATCCATGGCCCCCCGCGAGCAGTACTTC. The full variable domain, completed using reference TRBV28 and TRBJ2-7, is DVKVTQSSRYLVKRTGEKVFLECVQDMDHENMFWYRQDPGLGLRLIYFSYDVKMKEKGDIPEGYSVSREKKERFSLILESASTNQTSMYLCAASMAPREQYFGPGTRLTVT.

This clonotype has more than one count but fewer than ten. This sequence joins TRBV5-1 and TRBJ2-1; D perhaps matches TRBD2 (5 bases). CDR1 and CDR2 from the germline V gene are SGHRS and YFSETQ. The CDR3 extends over 14 amino acids. V was clipped by 4 bases and J by 1 base, with 9 bases between them. The CDR3 is CASSPSLSYNEQFF. The DNA for the CDR3 is TGCGCCAGCAGCCCTAGCCTATCCTACAATGAGCAGTTCTTC.

To note about this clonotype: This may stem from a read error, because a much larger clone lies one nucleotide away. The gene calls are TRBV27 and TRBJ1-6; 7 nucleotides agree with TRBD1. Germline assignment: CDR1 MNHEY and CDR2 SMNVEV (reference sequence). The CDR3 has 15 residues. Here the CDR3 reads CASSSQQGITSPLQF. CDR3 nucleotide sequence: TGTGCCAGCAGTTCTCAACAGGGGATAACTTCACCCCTCCAATTT.

A note on this clonotype: This could be a read error, since a much larger clone is one nucleotide away. The V call is TRBV30, the J call TRBJ1-2, with D uncertain. CDR1 GTSNPN and CDR2 SVGIG come from the germline V gene (reference sequence). V lost 5 bases to trimming and J lost 0 bases, with 19 bases between them. The CDR3 is 16 amino acids. The CDR3 here is CAWVPLVLYPNYGYTF. CDR3 DNA: TGTGCCTGGGTACCCCTGGTACTCTATCCTAACTATGGCTACACCTTC.

This clonotype has a handful of counts. The V call is TRBV28, the J call TRBJ2-7, with 7 nucleotides matching TRBD2. This CDR3 has 16 amino acids. Per the germline V gene, CDR1 is MDHEN and CDR2 is SYDVKM. The trim removed 5 bases at V and 0 bases at J, leaving 10 bases unmatched. CDR3 protein: CASSGLAELNSYEQYF. Here the CDR3 DNA reads TGTGCCAGCAGTGGGCTAGCGGAGTTAAACTCCTACGAGCAGTACTTC.

This clonotype was recorded at least ten times. This sequence joins TRBV10-3 and TRBJ1-2, with TRBD1 matching over 7 bases. This CDR3 has 15 residues. V dropped 2 bases and J dropped 8; count of bases not matched to a gene: 11. CDR1 is ENHRY, CDR2 SYGVKD, per germline. The CDR3 nucleotides are TGTGCCATCAGTGAGGGGATTGACAGGGTTGGAGGCTACACCTTC. It is translated as CAISEGIDRVGGYTF.

Turning to this clonotype: This could be a read error, since a much larger clone is one nucleotide away. V usage is TRBV28 and J usage is TRBJ1-3, with D uncertain. Germline lookup yields CDR1 MDHEN and CDR2 SYDVKM. The CDR3 loop spans 15 amino acids. The CDR3 DNA follows: TGTGCCAACAGTTTTTCGGGGAGCTCTGGAAACACCATATATTTT. As protein: CANSFSGSSGNTIYF.

This clonotype was observed many times. CDR3 DNA: TGTGCCAGTAGTATTGGGCCGACGTACACTGAAGCTTTCTTT. This encodes CASSIGPTYTEAFF. V usage is TRBV19 and J usage is TRBJ1-1; D is unclear. V was cut by 3 bases and J by 3 bases, with 11 bases left in between. This CDR3 comprises 14 residues. Germline values: CDR1 LNHDA, CDR2 SQIVND (reference sequence).

This clonotype was found many times. V usage is TRBV12-3 or TRBV12-4 and J usage is TRBJ2-4; D might be TRBD2 (6 bases). The CDR3 is 14 amino acids. V was pared by 3 bases and J by 6 bases, with 12 bases between. The CDR3 loop reads CASSLGGTSNIQYF. DNA for the CDR3: TGTGCCAGCAGTTTGGGCGGGACCTCAAACATTCAGTACTTC.

This clonotype appeared many times. This rearrangement joins TRBV20-1 to TRBJ2-7; D is uncertain. V shed 3 bases and J shed 7 bases, with 31 bases lying between them. This CDR3 comprises 18 residues. Germline-derived CDR1 and CDR2 are DFQATT and SNEGSKA (reference sequence). The CDR3 region has the DNA TGCAGTGCTAGTGTCAACCCGCCCCCTCGTTTAGATAGCTTAGAGCAGTACTTC. Translated: CSASVNPPPRLDSLEQYF.

This clonotype showed up many times. This chain links TRBV27 with TRBJ2-1; 8 bases match TRBD1. The CDR3 runs to 15 residues. Germline trimming cut 3 bases from V and 4 bases from J; bases unmatched to any gene: 5. Germline V CDR1 and CDR2: MNHEY, SMNVEV (reference sequence). The CDR3 loop is CASSFQGASYNEQFF. The DNA of the CDR3 is TGTGCCAGCAGTTTTCAGGGGGCCTCGTACAATGAGCAGTTCTTC.

The CDR3, as DNA: TGTGCCAGCAGCCACGGCGGGGGACCCACAGATACGCAGTATTTT. Translation gives CASSHGGGPTDTQYF. This chain connects TRBV3-1 to TRBJ2-3, with 7 bases identical to TRBD2. Losses at the gene ends were 3 bases for V and 2 bases for J; bases not matched to a gene: 5. Germline lookup yields CDR1 LGHDT and CDR2 YNNKEL (reference sequence). This CDR3 has 15 residues.

The sample holds many counts of this clonotype. The chain links TRBV7-9 to TRBJ2-7, with D unresolved. Germline assignment: CDR1 SEHNR and CDR2 FQNEAQ (reference sequence). The CDR3 is 13 amino acids. Trimming left V 8 bases short and J 4 bases short, with 15 bases between. In DNA, the CDR3 is TGTGCCAGCGTCGGCAGGTTGGGATACGAGCAGTACTTC. Its translation: CASVGRLGYEQYF.

This clonotype was recorded at least ten times. This rearrangement joins TRBV30 to TRBJ1-5; 7 nucleotides match TRBD1. CDR1 and CDR2 from the germline V gene are GTSNPN and SVGIG (reference sequence). The CDR3 length is 18 residues. V shed 0 bases, J shed 0 bases, and the junction held 11 bases outside the gene matches. The CDR3 loop is CAWSVGPQGQYSNQPQHF. The CDR3 DNA is TGTGCCTGGAGTGTCGGGCCGCAGGGACAGTATAGCAATCAGCCCCAGCATTTT.

Many counts were recorded for this clonotype. The rearrangement joins TRBV4-1 to TRBJ2-1; no clear D gene. The CDR3 length is 13 residues. Between the trimmed V and J ends, which lost 0 bases and 5 bases, there was a span of 5 bases. Germline CDR1 MGHRA, CDR2 YSYEKL. CDR3: CASSQDPNNEQFF. In DNA, the CDR3 is TGCGCCAGCAGCCAAGACCCCAACAATGAGCAGTTCTTC.

This clonotype was counted ten times or more. This chain connects TRBV28 to TRBJ2-2; TRBD2 is a possible D gene (5 bases). V was clipped by 3 bases and J by 0 bases, with 8 bases between them. Germline V gives CDR1 MDHEN, CDR2 SYDVKM. This CDR3 is 15 amino acids long. The CDR3 sequence: CASSFPGSNTGELFF. The DNA of the CDR3 is TGTGCCAGCAGTTTTCCGGGATCGAACACCGGGGAGCTGTTTTTT.

This clonotype showed up many times. The rearrangement links TRBV11-2 to TRBJ1-3; D is unclear. The CDR3 length is 13 residues. Germline-derived CDR1 and CDR2 are SGHAT and FQNNGV. Trimming shortened V by 2 bases and J by 4 bases, and 6 bases separated the two germline ends. This CDR3 reads CASSLLSGNTIYF. The CDR3 DNA sequence: TGTGCCAGCAGCTTATTAAGCGGAAACACCATATATTTT. The whole variable domain, filled in from reference TRBV11-2 and TRBJ1-3, reads EAGVAQSPRYKIIEKRQSVAFWCNPISGHATLYWYQQILGQGPKLLIQFQNNGVVDDSQLPKDRFSAERLKGVDSTLKIQPAKLEDSAVYLCASSLLSGNTIYFGEGSWLTVV.

The sample holds many counts of this clonotype. This rearrangement joins TRBV7-9 to TRBJ1-6; 7 bases are a match to TRBD1. The CDR3 runs to 14 residues. Germline V lookup: CDR1 SEHNR, CDR2 FQNEAQ (reference sequence). J lost 9 bases, V lost 5 bases, and 7 bases had no gene match. CDR3 region: CASSRGTEGSPLHF. The CDR3 DNA is TGTGCCAGCAGCCGCGGGACAGAGGGTTCACCCCTCCACTTT.

The gene calls are TRBV11-2 and TRBJ2-3; D call uncertain. Between the trimmed V and J ends, which lost 0 bases and 2 bases, there was a span of 12 bases. The CDR3 is 16 residues long. Per the germline V gene, CDR1 is SGHAT and CDR2 is FQNNGV. CDR3 bases: TGTGCCAGCAGCTTAGACGCCTATTCGGTCACAGATACGCAGTATTTT. Amino acid sequence: CASSLDAYSVTDTQYF.

The gene calls are TRBV11-2 and TRBJ2-5, with 8 nucleotides matching TRBD2. V trimming: 3 bases; J trimming: 3 bases; junction bases outside the gene matches: 3. Germline V gene data show CDR1 as SGHAT and CDR2 as FQNNGV. The CDR3 loop spans 14 amino acids. The CDR3 is CASSFYGREETQYF. The CDR3 DNA follows: TGTGCCAGCAGCTTCTACGGGAGGGAAGAGACCCAGTACTTC.

This rearrangement joins TRBV14 to TRBJ2-1; 9 nucleotides align to TRBD2. This CDR3 contains 16 residues. The V segment lost 4 bases and the J segment 3 bases; nucleotides outside the gene matches: 7. The germline V gene encodes CDR1 SGHDN and CDR2 FVKESK. CDR3 amino acids: CASSPVAGGLYNEQFF. CDR3 DNA sequence: TGTGCCAGCAGCCCGGTGGCGGGGGGGCTCTACAATGAGCAGTTCTTC.

This clonotype was detected ten times or more. This chain joins TRBV27 and TRBJ1-5; weak D call: TRBD1 (6 bases). CDR3 length: 14 residues. The germline V and J ends were trimmed by 2 bases and 3 bases, with 8 bases remaining between them. Germline V gene lookup returns CDR1 MNHEY and CDR2 SMNVEV (reference sequence). The CDR3 loop reads CASSLEGHNQPQHF. CDR3 in DNA: TGTGCCAGCAGTTTAGAGGGACACAATCAGCCCCAGCATTTT.

This clonotype turned up a few times. The V gene is TRBV6-1, the J gene TRBJ1-2, with a weak D call TRBD1 (5 bases). CDR3 length: 13 residues. Trimming took off 8 bases at V and 7 bases at J, with 17 bases between the two ends. Germline CDR1 and CDR2: MNHNS and SASEGT. CDR3 in DNA: TGTGCCAGCCGGCAGGGATGGAAACGTGGCTACACCTTC. Translating gives CASRQGWKRGYTF.